This T cell receptor beta chain is from a study of identical twins. No donor was unhealthy or non-Caucasian. A few counts support this clonotype. What it binds is not known. The CDR3 extends over 15 amino acids. V dropped 2 bases and J dropped 7 bases, with 15 bases sitting between them. Germline V CDR1 and CDR2: SGHAT, FQNNGV. cDNA carried unique molecular identifiers, and a universal primer site was added by template switching. TCRdb redid the calling of the 5' RACE reads with MiXCR, one entry per CDR3 protein. Of hundreds of thousands of distinct CDR3 sequences in the sample, approximately 7% are singletons; the top ten hold roughly 3.9%. General observations from the study: Cross-sectional statistical analysis, not tracking of the same donors, underpinned the conclusions. With beta out-of-frame sequences, excess sharing by twins was weaker.

The same data also contributed to another study, on yellow fever vaccine responses in identical twins.

This sequence joins TRBV11-2 and TRBJ2-1, with D perhaps given as TRBD1 or TRBD2 (5 bases each). The sample comprised memory (CD45RO+) T cells sorted from blood. The TCR comes from a woman between 18 and 29 years old in good health. The CDR3 reads CASSLMGVSENEQFF. The CDR3, as DNA: TGTGCCAGCAGCTTAATGGGGGTTTCTGAAAATGAGCAGTTCTTC.